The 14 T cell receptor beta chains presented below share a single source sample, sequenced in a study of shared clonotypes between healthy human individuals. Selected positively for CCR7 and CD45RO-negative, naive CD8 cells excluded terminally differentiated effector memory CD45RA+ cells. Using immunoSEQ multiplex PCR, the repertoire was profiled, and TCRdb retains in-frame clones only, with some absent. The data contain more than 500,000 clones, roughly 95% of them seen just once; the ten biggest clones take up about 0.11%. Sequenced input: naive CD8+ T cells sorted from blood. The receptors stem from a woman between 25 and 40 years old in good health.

In DNA form, the CDR3 reads TGTGCCACCAGCAGAGGGGGAGATGAGCAGTTCTTC. Its translation: CATSRGGDEQFF. V and J are TRBV15 and TRBJ2-1; D might be TRBD2 (5 bases). The CDR3 has 12 residues. V lost 1 base and J 8 bases, leaving 6 bases between the germline ends. Germline values: CDR1 LNHNV, CDR2 YYDKDF (reference sequence).

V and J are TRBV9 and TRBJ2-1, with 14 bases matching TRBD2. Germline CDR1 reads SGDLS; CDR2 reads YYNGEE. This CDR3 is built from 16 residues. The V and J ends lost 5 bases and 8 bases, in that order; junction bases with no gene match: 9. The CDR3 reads CASRGLAGDLGDEQFF. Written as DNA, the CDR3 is TGTGCCAGCAGGGGACTAGCGGGAGATCTAGGCGATGAGCAGTTCTTC. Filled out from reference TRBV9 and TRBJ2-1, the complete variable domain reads DSGVTQTPKHLITATGQRVTLRCSPRSGDLSVYWYQQSLDQGLQFLIQYYNGEERAKGNILERFSAQQFPDLHSELNLSSLELGDSALYFCASRGLAGDLGDEQFFGPGTRLTVL.

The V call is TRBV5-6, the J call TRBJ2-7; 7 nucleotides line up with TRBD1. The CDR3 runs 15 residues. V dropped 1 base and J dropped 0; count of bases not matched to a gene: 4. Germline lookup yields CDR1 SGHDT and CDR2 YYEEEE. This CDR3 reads CASSLSHRGSYEQYF. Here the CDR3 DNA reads TGTGCCAGCAGCTTGAGTCACAGGGGCTCCTACGAGCAGTACTTC.

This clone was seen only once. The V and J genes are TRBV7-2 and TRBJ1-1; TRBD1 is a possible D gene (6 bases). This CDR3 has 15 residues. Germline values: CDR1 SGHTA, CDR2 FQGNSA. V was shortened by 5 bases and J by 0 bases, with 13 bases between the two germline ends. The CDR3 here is CASSQGQFLNTEAFF. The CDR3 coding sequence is TGTGCCAGCAGCCAAGGACAGTTCCTGAACACTGAAGCTTTCTTT.

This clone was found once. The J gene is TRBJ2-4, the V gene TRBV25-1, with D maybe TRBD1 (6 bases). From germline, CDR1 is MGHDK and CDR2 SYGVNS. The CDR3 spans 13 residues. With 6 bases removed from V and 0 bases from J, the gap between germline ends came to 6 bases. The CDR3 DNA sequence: TGTGCCAGCAGAGGGGGAGCCAAAAACATTCAGTACTTC. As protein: CASRGGAKNIQYF. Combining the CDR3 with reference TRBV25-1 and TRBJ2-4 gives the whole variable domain EADIYQTPRYLVIGTGKKITLECSQTMGHDKMYWYQQDPGMELHLIHYSYGVNSTEKGDLSSESTVSRIRTEHFPLTLESARPSHTSQYLCASRGGAKNIQYFGAGTRLSVL.

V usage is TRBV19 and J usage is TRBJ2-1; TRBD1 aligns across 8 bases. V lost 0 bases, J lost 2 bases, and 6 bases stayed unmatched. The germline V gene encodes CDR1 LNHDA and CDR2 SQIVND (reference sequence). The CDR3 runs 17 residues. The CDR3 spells CASSIDLAGGAYNEQFF. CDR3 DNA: TGTGCCAGTAGTATAGATCTGGCAGGGGGCGCCTACAATGAGCAGTTCTTC.

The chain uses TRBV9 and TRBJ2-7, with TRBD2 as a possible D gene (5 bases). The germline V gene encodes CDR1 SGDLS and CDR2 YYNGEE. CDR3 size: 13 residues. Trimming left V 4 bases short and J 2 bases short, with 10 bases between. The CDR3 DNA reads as TGTGCCAGCAGCCCCCCGGGGACCTACGAGCAGTACTTC. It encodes CASSPPGTYEQYF.

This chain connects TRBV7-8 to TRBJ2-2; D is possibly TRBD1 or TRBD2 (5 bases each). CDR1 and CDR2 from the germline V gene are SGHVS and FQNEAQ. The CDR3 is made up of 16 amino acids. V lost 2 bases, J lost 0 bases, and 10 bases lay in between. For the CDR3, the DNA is TGTGCCAGCAGCTTATGGGAGACAGCGAACACCGGGGAGCTGTTTTTT. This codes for CASSLWETANTGELFF.

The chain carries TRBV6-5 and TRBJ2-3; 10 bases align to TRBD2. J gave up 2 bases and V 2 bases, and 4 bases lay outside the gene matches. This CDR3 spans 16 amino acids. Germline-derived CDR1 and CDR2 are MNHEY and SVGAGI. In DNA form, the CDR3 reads TGTGCCAGCAGTTACCTAGCGGGAGTGACCACAGATACGCAGTATTTT. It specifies CASSYLAGVTTDTQYF.

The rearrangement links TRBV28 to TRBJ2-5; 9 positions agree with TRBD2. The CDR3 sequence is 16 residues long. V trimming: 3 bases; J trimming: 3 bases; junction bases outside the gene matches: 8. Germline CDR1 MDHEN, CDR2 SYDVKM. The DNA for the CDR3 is TGTGCCAGCAGTTTTTGGGAGACTAGCGGTAAAGAGACCCAGTACTTC. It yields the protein CASSFWETSGKETQYF.

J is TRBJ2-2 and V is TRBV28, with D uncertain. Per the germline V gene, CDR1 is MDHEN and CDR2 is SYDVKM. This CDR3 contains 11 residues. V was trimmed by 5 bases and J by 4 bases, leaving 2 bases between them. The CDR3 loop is CASSITGELFF. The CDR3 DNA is TGTGCCAGCAGTATCACCGGGGAGCTGTTTTTT. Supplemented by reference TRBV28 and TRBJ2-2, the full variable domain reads DVKVTQSSRYLVKRTGEKVFLECVQDMDHENMFWYRQDPGLGLRLIYFSYDVKMKEKGDIPEGYSVSREKKERFSLILESASTNQTSMYLCASSITGELFFGEGSRLTVL.

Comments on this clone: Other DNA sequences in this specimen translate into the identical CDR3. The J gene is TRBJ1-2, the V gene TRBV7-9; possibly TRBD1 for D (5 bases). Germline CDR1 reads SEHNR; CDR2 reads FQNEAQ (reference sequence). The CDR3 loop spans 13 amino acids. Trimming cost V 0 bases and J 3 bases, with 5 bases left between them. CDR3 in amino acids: CASSLAGDYGYTF. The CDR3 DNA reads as TGTGCCAGCAGCTTAGCGGGGGACTATGGCTACACCTTC.

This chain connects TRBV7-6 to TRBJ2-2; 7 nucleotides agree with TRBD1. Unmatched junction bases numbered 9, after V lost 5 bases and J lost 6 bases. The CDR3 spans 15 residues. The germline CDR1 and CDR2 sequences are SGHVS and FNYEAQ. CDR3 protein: CASSGDRVRSGELFF. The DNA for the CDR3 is TGTGCCAGCAGCGGAGACAGGGTCAGGTCCGGGGAGCTGTTTTTT.

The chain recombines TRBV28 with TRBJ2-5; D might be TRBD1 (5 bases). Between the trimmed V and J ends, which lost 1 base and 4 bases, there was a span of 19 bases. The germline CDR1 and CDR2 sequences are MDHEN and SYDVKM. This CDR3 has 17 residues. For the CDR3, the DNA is TGTGCCAGCAGTTTATTAAGCTTTGGGGCTAGTCGAGAGACCCAGTACTTC. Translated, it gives CASSLLSFGASRETQYF.